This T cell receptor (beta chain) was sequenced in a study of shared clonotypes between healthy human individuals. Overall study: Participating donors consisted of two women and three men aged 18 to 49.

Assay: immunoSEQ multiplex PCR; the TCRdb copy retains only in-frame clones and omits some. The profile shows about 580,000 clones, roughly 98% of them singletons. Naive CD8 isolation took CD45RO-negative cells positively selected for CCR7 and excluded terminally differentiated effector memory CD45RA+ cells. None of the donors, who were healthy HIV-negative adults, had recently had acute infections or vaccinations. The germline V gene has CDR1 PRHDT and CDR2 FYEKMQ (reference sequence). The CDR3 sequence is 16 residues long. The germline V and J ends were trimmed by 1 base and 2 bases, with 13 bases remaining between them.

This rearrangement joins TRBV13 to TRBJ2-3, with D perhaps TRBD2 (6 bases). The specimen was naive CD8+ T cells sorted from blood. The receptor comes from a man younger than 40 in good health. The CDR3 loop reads CASSLVGGSPTDTQYF. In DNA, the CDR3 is TGTGCCAGCAGCTTAGTAGGAGGGTCTCCCACAGATACGCAGTATTTT. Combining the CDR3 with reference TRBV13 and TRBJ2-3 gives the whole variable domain AAGVIQSPRHLIKEKRETATLKCYPIPRHDTVYWYQQGPGQDPQFLISFYEKMQSDKGSIPDRFSAQQFSDYHSELNMSSLELGDSALYFCASSLVGGSPTDTQYFGPGTRLTVL.